The entry that follows covers one T cell receptor (beta chain) sequence. Its antigen remains unknown. A multiplex PCR was run with 60 Vbeta primers and 13 Jbeta primers. Some clones are missing from TCRdb's copy, which holds only in-frame ones; the method was immunoSEQ multiplex PCR. The sample holds 150,000 to 200,000 clones, around 80% seen once. Germline V lookup: CDR1 GTSNPN, CDR2 SVGIG (reference sequence). The trim removed 6 bases at V and 3 bases at J, leaving 16 bases unmatched. CDR3 length: 17 residues. This specimen belongs to a study of cytomegalovirus exposure and HLA in healthy donors. Study-level findings and limits: Owing to their indistinguishability, certain V segments, notably TRBV6-2 and TRBV6-3, were excluded. A later analysis linked some 17,000 TCR beta sequences to HLA alleles at 0.05 false discovery rate.

The chain joins TRBV30 to TRBJ1-1; 10 nucleotides line up with TRBD1. This TCR came from a girl aged 10 to 17 in good health and CMV-seropositive. Sequenced input: PBMCs. CDR3 protein: CACNRPGTGDGYTEAFF. Written as DNA, the CDR3 is TGTGCCTGTAACCGTCCCGGGACAGGGGACGGGTACACTGAAGCTTTCTTT.